This T cell receptor beta chain was profiled in a study of T cells in Graves' hyperthyroidism and ophthalmopathy. Researchers defined stable Graves' hyperthyroidism as no ophthalmopathy progression within 18 months. Diagnostic assessment was based on clinical symptoms, serum thyroxine and TRAb, thyroid ultrasound and orbital computed tomography. From RNA transcripts, TCR beta CDR3 regions were amplified. Carried out on the TCR CDR3, a first-round RT-PCR used the HTBI primer set. TCRdb used MiXCR to reprocess the multiplex PCR reads, holding one entry per CDR3 protein. The repertoire holds around 200,000 distinct CDR3 sequences, with 15% to 20% as singletons. V lost 10 bases, J lost 4 bases, and 4 bases stayed unmatched. This CDR3 region has 13 residues. CDR1 is SGHDT, CDR2 YYEEEE, per germline. The sample holds many counts of this clonotype. Its matching antigen is unknown. Study observations and caveats: From stable hyperthyroidism, ophthalmopathy was separated by a 13 V-J model.

Sequenced sample: blood. The chain employs TRBV5-6 and TRBJ2-7; the match to TRBD2 covers 14 bases. This TCR came from a man aged 35 to 55 with Graves' hyperthyroidism. As DNA, the CDR3 is TGTGCCGGGGGACTAGCGGGGGAGTACGAGCAGTACTTC. As protein: CAGGLAGEYEQYF.